The 26 T cell receptor beta chains listed next were all sequenced from one sample in a study of blood T cell repertoires in COVID-19. This table comes from immunoSEQ multiplex PCR, and its TCRdb copy is limited to in-frame clones, with some not included. The table includes 100,000 to 150,000 clones, almost 85% detected once. Sequencing was performed on peripheral blood. These receptors were taken from a woman under 40 who had recovered from COVID-19.

As concerns this clone: One end of the junction does not line up with germline, which may come from a read error. Additional DNA sequences in this sample encode the identical CDR3. This chain connects TRBV5-4 to TRBJ1-2; D is possibly TRBD1 (6 bases). This CDR3 comprises 15 residues. Per the germline V gene, CDR1 is SGHNT and CDR2 is YYREEE (reference sequence). The CDR3, as DNA: TGTGCTAGCAGCTCTGAACAGGGTTCTAACTATGGCTACACCTTC. Protein product: CASSSEQGSNYGYTF.

Only a few counts were recorded for this clone. The chain combines TRBV3-1 (or the pseudogene TRBV3-2) with TRBJ2-3, with 10 positions matching TRBD1. The CDR3 is 15 amino acids. Germline trimming cut 4 bases from V and 4 bases from J; bases unmatched to any gene: 5. Germline lookup yields CDR1 LGHDT and CDR2 YNNKEL (reference sequence). CDR3 in amino acids: CASSPRDRGSDTQYF. CDR3 DNA sequence: TGTGCCAGCAGCCCCAGGGACAGGGGATCAGATACGCAGTATTTT.

CDR3 protein: CASKLTGIGNTEAFF. CDR3 nucleotide sequence: TGTGCCAGCAAACTTACAGGGATTGGGAACACTGAAGCTTTCTTT. V gene TRBV27 combines with J gene TRBJ1-1; TRBD1 is a possible D gene (6 bases). V was shortened by 7 bases and J by 1 base, with 16 bases between the two germline ends. CDR3 length equals 15 residues. Per the germline V gene, CDR1 is MNHEY and CDR2 is SMNVEV (reference sequence).

The chain carries TRBV6-5 and TRBJ1-2, with D possibly TRBD1 on 6 matching bases. Trimming stripped 0 bases from V and 3 bases from J, with 8 bases between. Germline loops: CDR1 MNHEY, CDR2 SVGAGI. The CDR3 length is 14 residues. The CDR3 DNA sequence: TGTGCCAGCAGTTACTCCCGACAGGACTATGGCTACACCTTC. It encodes CASSYSRQDYGYTF.

The chain recombines TRBV19 with TRBJ1-4; TRBD1 matches 9 bases. The CDR3 contains 15 residues. Trimming removed 1 base from V and 7 bases from J; junction bases left unmatched: 4. Looked up from germline, CDR1 is LNHDA and CDR2 is SQIVND (reference sequence). The CDR3 reads CASSIAGQGFEKLFF. The CDR3 bases are TGTGCCAGTAGTATAGCGGGACAGGGTTTTGAAAAACTGTTTTTT.

CDR3 amino acids: CASSSPGGNTIYF. CDR3 DNA sequence: TGTGCCAGCAGCTCGCCCGGGGGAAACACCATATATTTT. The chain joins TRBV7-9 to TRBJ1-3; the D is unclear. V was pared by 4 bases and J by 4 bases, with 8 bases between. CDR1 is SEHNR, CDR2 FQNEAQ, per germline (reference sequence). The CDR3 totals 13 residues.

This clone appeared once. The chain has TRBV29-1 and TRBJ2-7, with D possibly TRBD2 on 5 matching bases. V was clipped by 0 bases and J by 0 bases, with 12 bases between them. The CDR3 is 15 residues long. The germline CDR1 and CDR2 sequences are SQVTM and ANQGSEA. This chain's CDR3 is CSVEEGRGISYEQYF. The CDR3 coding sequence is TGCAGCGTTGAAGAAGGACGGGGAATCTCCTACGAGCAGTACTTC.

This chain links TRBV7-3 with TRBJ2-7, with 13 nucleotides matching TRBD2. V shed 5 bases, J shed 5 bases, and the junction held 3 bases outside the gene matches. Per germline, CDR1 SGHTA and CDR2 FQGTGA. This CDR3 spans 14 amino acids. The CDR3 DNA reads TGTGCCAGCAGCCCTGGACTAGCGGGAGACGAGCAGTACTTC. As protein: CASSPGLAGDEQYF.

The J gene is TRBJ2-7, the V gene TRBV4-2, with 9 bases matching TRBD2. Per germline, CDR1 LGHNA and CDR2 YNFKEQ. Unmatched junction bases numbered 7, after V lost 0 bases and J lost 1 base. The CDR3 loop spans 17 amino acids. This chain's CDR3 is CASSQEPAGGTSYEQYF. The CDR3 bases are TGTGCCAGCAGCCAAGAACCTGCGGGGGGGACATCCTACGAGCAGTACTTC.

The V call is TRBV7-8, the J call TRBJ2-7, with D unresolved. This CDR3 is 13 amino acids long. Germline CDR1 and CDR2: SGHVS and FQNEAQ. Trimming cost V 5 bases and J 0 bases, with 8 bases left between them. The CDR3 bases are TGTGCCAGCAGCCCCTATAACTCCTACGAGCAGTACTTC. It encodes CASSPYNSYEQYF.

This chain joins TRBV19 and TRBJ2-3; D may be TRBD1 (6 bases). CDR1 and CDR2 from the germline V gene are LNHDA and SQIVND (reference sequence). Trimming removed 6 bases from V and 4 bases from J, with 20 bases in between. CDR3 size: 16 residues. The CDR3 sequence is CASSPGTVRGADTQYF. In nucleotides, the CDR3 is TGTGCCAGTAGCCCTGGGACGGTCAGGGGTGCAGATACGCAGTATTTT.

This clone was observed a single time. The rearrangement uses TRBV3-1 (or the pseudogene TRBV3-2) and TRBJ2-3; 11 bases match TRBD2. V shed 4 bases and J 5 bases; nucleotides not matched to a gene: 8. Germline CDR1 is LGHDT and CDR2 is YNNKEL (reference sequence). CDR3 length: 16 residues. DNA of the CDR3: TGTGCCAGCAGCCCAAATAGCGGGGGGGCTGTAGATACGCAGTATTTT. Its protein product is CASSPNSGGAVDTQYF.

This chain joins TRBV25-1 and TRBJ2-3, with TRBD1 matching 7 bases. The junction had 5 bases not matched to a gene; V was cut back by 2 bases and J by 3 bases. Germline CDR1 reads MGHDK; CDR2 reads SYGVNS. The CDR3 contains 15 residues. The CDR3 DNA reads as TGTGCCAGCAGTGAAAACGACAGGGTAACAGATACGCAGTATTTT. It specifies CASSENDRVTDTQYF. Supplemented by reference TRBV25-1 and TRBJ2-3, the full variable domain reads EADIYQTPRYLVIGTGKKITLECSQTMGHDKMYWYQQDPGMELHLIHYSYGVNSTEKGDLSSESTVSRIRTEHFPLTLESARPSHTSQYLCASSENDRVTDTQYFGPGTRLTVL.

This chain uses TRBV9 with TRBJ1-1, with TRBD1 identical over 8 bases. Germline CDR1 reads SGDLS; CDR2 reads YYNGEE. The CDR3 is 12 residues long. The V and J ends lost 3 bases and 10 bases, in that order; junction bases with no gene match: 5. This chain's CDR3 is CASSGQGTVAFF. CDR3 sequence (DNA): TGTGCCAGCAGCGGACAGGGGACAGTAGCTTTCTTT.

The chain links TRBV5-8 to TRBJ2-5; D uncertain. The V gene lost 1 base and the J gene lost 1 base, with 11 bases spanning the gap. The CDR3 extends over 15 amino acids. Germline V gives CDR1 SGHTS, CDR2 YDEGEE. The CDR3 protein is CASSLFRNIQETQYF. CDR3 sequence (DNA): TGTGCCAGCAGCTTGTTCAGGAACATCCAAGAGACCCAGTACTTC.

The V gene is TRBV13, the J gene TRBJ2-3; 7 bases line up with TRBD1. CDR3 size: 14 residues. V shed 2 bases, J shed 2 bases, and the junction held 1 base outside the gene matches. Looked up from germline, CDR1 is PRHDT and CDR2 is FYEKMQ (reference sequence). CDR3 in amino acids: CASSLKGATDTQYF. The DNA for the CDR3 is TGTGCCAGCAGCTTAAAGGGGGCCACAGATACGCAGTATTTT.

V and J are TRBV7-2 and TRBJ2-3; 13 bases align to TRBD2. The CDR3 sequence is 16 residues long. The junction had 5 bases not matched to a gene; V was cut back by 4 bases and J by 4 bases. CDR1 and CDR2 from the germline V gene are SGHTA and FQGNSA. The CDR3 is CASSSRTSGGSDTQYF. CDR3 sequence (DNA): TGTGCCAGCAGCTCCCGGACTAGCGGGGGTTCAGATACGCAGTATTTT. The full variable domain, rest sourced from reference TRBV7-2 and TRBJ2-3, is GAGVSQSPSNKVTEKGKDVELRCDPISGHTALYWYRQSLGQGLEFLIYFQGNSAPDKSGLPSDRFSAERTGGSVSTLTIQRTQQEDSAVYLCASSSRTSGGSDTQYFGPGTRLTVL.

The CDR3 protein is CASKAPGDYYEQYF. The CDR3 region has the DNA TGTGCCAGCAAGGCCCCAGGGGATTACTACGAGCAGTACTTC. The chain combines TRBV6-5 with TRBJ2-7, with a weak D call TRBD1 (6 bases). CDR1 and CDR2 (germline): MNHEY, SVGAGI. The length of the CDR3 is 14 residues. V shed 7 bases and J shed 3 bases, with 16 bases lying between them.

V and J are TRBV3-1 (or the pseudogene TRBV3-2) and TRBJ2-1, with TRBD1 matching 9 bases. The CDR3 consists of 14 residues. Germline V gene lookup returns CDR1 LGHDT and CDR2 YNNKEL (reference sequence). The V and J ends lost 3 bases and 9 bases, in that order; junction bases with no gene match: 6. CDR3 DNA sequence: TGTGCCAGCAGCCAGGGGACAGGGTGGTTTGAGCAGTTCTTC. Its translation: CASSQGTGWFEQFF.

The CDR3 is CASSRRSKYNEQFF. The CDR3 nucleotides read TGTGCCAGCAGCAGACGGAGTAAGTACAATGAGCAGTTCTTC. The gene calls are TRBV21-1 and TRBJ2-1; the DNA was not used to check the table's D call, TRBD2. TRBV21-1 is a documented pseudogene. The CDR3 is 14 amino acids.

The genes are TRBV3-1 (or the pseudogene TRBV3-2) and TRBJ2-7; weak D call: TRBD1 (6 bases). Trimming pared 4 bases from V and 1 base from J, leaving 14 bases between. The CDR3 spans 15 residues. CDR1 and CDR2 (germline): LGHDT, YNNKEL (reference sequence). The DNA of the CDR3 is TGTGCCAGCAGCCCCCCCACAGGGAAGTCCTACGAGCAGTACTTC. Residues: CASSPPTGKSYEQYF.

This clone has a single count. V is TRBV5-6 and J is TRBJ1-5; D unclear. Germline V gene lookup returns CDR1 SGHDT and CDR2 YYEEEE. V lost 3 bases, J lost 0 bases, and 13 bases lay in between. The CDR3 length is 16 residues. The CDR3 spells CASSSGSGPSNQPQHF. CDR3 bases: TGTGCCAGCAGCTCGGGGTCAGGCCCTAGCAATCAGCCCCAGCATTTT.

This clone was seen many times. This chain links TRBV11-3 with TRBJ2-2, with D possibly being TRBD2 (6 bases). The CDR3 has 16 residues. Germline V CDR1 and CDR2: SGHNT, YENEEA. Trimming left V 5 bases short and J 0 bases short, with 13 bases between. The CDR3 loop reads CASSAERASNTGELFF. CDR3 DNA sequence: TGTGCCAGCAGCGCAGAGCGGGCCTCGAACACCGGGGAGCTGTTTTTT.

In this sample, this clone turned up once. The chain's CDR3 is CASSLGQGRTDTQYF. CDR3 nucleotide sequence: TGTGCCAGCAGCCTCGGACAGGGACGCACAGATACGCAGTATTTT. The V call is TRBV11-2, the J call TRBJ2-3, with 8 bases lining up with TRBD1. V lost 5 bases, J lost 1 base, and 5 bases stayed unmatched. The V gene's germline CDR1 is SGHAT and CDR2 FQNNGV. This CDR3 region has 15 residues. Full variable domain (rest looked up from reference TRBV11-2 and TRBJ2-3): EAGVAQSPRYKIIEKRQSVAFWCNPISGHATLYWYQQILGQGPKLLIQFQNNGVVDDSQLPKDRFSAERLKGVDSTLKIQPAKLEDSAVYLCASSLGQGRTDTQYFGPGTRLTVL.

This clone was counted between two and nine times. CDR3 in amino acids: CASSYGQGRAKNIQYF. The CDR3 region has the DNA TGTGCCAGCAGCTACGGACAGGGGAGGGCCAAAAACATTCAGTACTTC. The V and J genes are TRBV5-4 and TRBJ2-4, with 9 bases aligning to TRBD1. CDR1 is SGHNT, CDR2 YYREEE, per germline (reference sequence). There are 16 residues in the CDR3. V lost 3 bases to trimming and J lost 1 base; unmatched junction nucleotides: 5.

The genes are TRBV11-3 and TRBJ1-6, with D maybe TRBD1 (6 bases). V dropped 3 bases and J dropped 4 bases, with 16 bases sitting between them. The CDR3 runs 17 residues. Germline lookup yields CDR1 SGHNT and CDR2 YENEEA. This CDR3 reads CASSFIPGHPYNSPLHF. For the CDR3, the DNA is TGTGCCAGCAGCTTTATCCCGGGACACCCGTATAATTCACCCCTCCACTTT.